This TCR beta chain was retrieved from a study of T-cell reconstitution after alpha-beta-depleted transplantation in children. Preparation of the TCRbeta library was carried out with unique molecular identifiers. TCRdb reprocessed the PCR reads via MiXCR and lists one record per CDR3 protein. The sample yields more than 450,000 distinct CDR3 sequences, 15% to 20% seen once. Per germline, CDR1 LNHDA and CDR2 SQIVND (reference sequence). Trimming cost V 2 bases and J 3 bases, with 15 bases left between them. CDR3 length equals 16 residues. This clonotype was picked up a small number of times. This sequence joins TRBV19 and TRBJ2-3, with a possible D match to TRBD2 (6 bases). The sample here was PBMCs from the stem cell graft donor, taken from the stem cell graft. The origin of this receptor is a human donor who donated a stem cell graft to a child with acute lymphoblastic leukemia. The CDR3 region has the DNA TGTGCCAGTAGTATACCTACTAGCAAAGGGACAGATACGCAGTATTTT. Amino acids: CASSIPTSKGTDTQYF.